The 11 T cell receptor beta chains reported below all come from one sample, sequenced in a study of T cell repertoires in cytomegalovirus infection. TCRdb passed the reads through MiXCR, listing each CDR3 protein once. The repertoire holds hundreds of thousands of distinct CDR3 sequences, with roughly 35% as singletons. The sequenced sample consisted of PBMCs. These receptors all come from a human donor in good health (CMV status not recorded). Some clones in this sample may be carry-over from other donors' samples.

This clonotype was seen just once. The CDR3 DNA is TGTGCCAGCGGACGATCTCAGGGCGAGTGGGGGACCCAGTACTTC. Protein sequence: CASGRSQGEWGTQYF. J is TRBJ2-5 and V is TRBV11-2; the D gene is possibly TRBD1 (5 bases). Germline-derived CDR1 and CDR2 are SGHAT and FQNNGV. The CDR3 totals 15 residues. The V end lost 8 bases, the J end lost 7 bases, and 23 bases lay between the germline ends.

Only a few counts were recorded for this clonotype. The gene calls are TRBV11-2 and TRBJ2-7; the D gene is possibly TRBD1 (6 bases). The CDR3 runs 15 residues. V was pared by 2 bases and J by 5 bases, with 16 bases between. Germline CDR1 reads SGHAT; CDR2 reads FQNNGV. In DNA, the CDR3 is TGTGCCAGCAGCTTACTGGGACAATGGAGACACGAGCAGTACTTC. Translating gives CASSLLGQWRHEQYF.

This clonotype was seen a handful of times. This chain uses TRBV5-6 with TRBJ2-7; a weak D match, TRBD1 (6 bases). This CDR3 has 13 amino acids. CDR1 SGHDT and CDR2 YYEEEE come from the germline V gene. V lost 0 bases and J 8 bases, leaving 12 bases between the germline ends. Here the CDR3 reads CASSLGTEGQQYF. In DNA form, the CDR3 reads TGTGCCAGCAGCTTGGGGACAGAAGGCCAGCAGTACTTC.

This clonotype occurred many times. The chain combines TRBV9 with TRBJ2-7, with D unresolved. The V end was cut by 0 bases, the J end by 6 bases, with 13 bases between. This CDR3 contains 14 residues. Germline V gene data show CDR1 as SGDLS and CDR2 as YYNGEE. CDR3 region: CASSVGLLSGEQYF. The CDR3 bases are TGTGCCAGCAGCGTAGGCCTCCTCTCGGGCGAGCAGTACTTC.

V gene TRBV7-2 combines with J gene TRBJ1-1, with D perhaps matching TRBD1 (5 bases). This CDR3 spans 16 amino acids. The V gene lost 2 bases and the J gene lost 5 bases, with 18 bases spanning the gap. CDR1 and CDR2 (germline): SGHTA, FQGNSA. CDR3 nucleotides: TGTGCCAGCAGCTTATTGCCCCTGGGGGTAGATACTGAAGCTTTCTTT. Protein sequence: CASSLLPLGVDTEAFF. The whole variable domain, remainder taken from reference TRBV7-2 and TRBJ1-1, is GAGVSQSPSNKVTEKGKDVELRCDPISGHTALYWYRQSLGQGLEFLIYFQGNSAPDKSGLPSDRFSAERTGGSVSTLTIQRTQQEDSAVYLCASSLLPLGVDTEAFFGQGTRLTVV.

Concerning this clonotype: A much bigger clone sits one base away, suggesting this may be a read error. The chain carries TRBV12-3 or TRBV12-4 and TRBJ1-5; 7 bases are shared with TRBD1. V shed 4 bases and J 5 bases; nucleotides not matched to a gene: 8. The CDR3 loop spans 15 amino acids. As DNA, the CDR3 is TGTGCCAGCAGTTCCCTGACAGGGATGGATCAGCCCCAGCATTTT. It is translated as CASSSLTGMDQPQHF.

In its sample, this clonotype was seen many times. This chain joins TRBV6-1 and TRBJ2-7; the D is unclear. Germline V gene sequence: CDR1 MNHNS, CDR2 SASEGT. Trimming cost V 8 bases and J 4 bases, with 15 bases left between them. This CDR3 has 13 residues. As DNA, the CDR3 is TGTGCCAGCGGCCTCTTCGCCGCTTACGAGCAGTACTTC. As protein: CASGLFAAYEQYF.

The gene calls are TRBV6-2 or TRBV6-3 and TRBJ2-7, with 7 bases lining up with TRBD2. Germline V gene sequence: CDR1 MNHEY, CDR2 SVGEGT. The CDR3 sequence is 16 residues long. The V and J ends lost 2 bases and 0 bases, in that order; junction bases with no gene match: 7. DNA for the CDR3: TGTGCCAGCAGTTACGTCTTTCTAGCGGACTCCTACGAGCAGTACTTC. Translated: CASSYVFLADSYEQYF.

This clonotype showed up just a few times. This chain joins TRBV2 and TRBJ1-6; 9 bases line up with TRBD1. Trimming took 7 bases from V and 11 from J; bases not matched to a gene: 9. The V gene's germline CDR1 is SNHLY and CDR2 FYNNEI. The CDR3 consists of 14 residues. CDR3 sequence: CASTPGQGNAPLHF. CDR3 bases: TGTGCCAGCACCCCGGGACAGGGTAACGCACCCCTCCACTTT. The variable domain in full, with the rest retrieved from reference TRBV2 and TRBJ1-6, is EPEVTQTPSHQVTQMGQEVILRCVPISNHLYFYWYRQILGQKVEFLVSFYNNEISEKSEIFDDQFSVERPDGSNFTLKIRSTKLEDSAMYFCASTPGQGNAPLHFGNGTRLTVT.

This clonotype was observed a few times. The chain combines TRBV6-4 with TRBJ1-2; 7 nucleotides match TRBD1. The germline V gene encodes CDR1 MRHNA and CDR2 SNTAGT. V shed 2 bases, J shed 2 bases, and the junction held 5 bases outside the gene matches. The CDR3 has 15 amino acids. The CDR3 here is CASSDQGGSNYGYTF. The CDR3 coding sequence is TGTGCCAGCAGTGACCAGGGGGGTTCAAACTATGGCTACACCTTC.

This clonotype was detected a few times. The chain employs TRBV5-1 and TRBJ2-1; TRBD1 aligns across 8 bases. The CDR3 extends over 14 amino acids. Germline CDR1 is SGHRS and CDR2 is YFSETQ. J was trimmed by 9 bases and V by 4 bases; bases with no gene match: 9. The CDR3, as DNA: TGCGCCAGCAGCCTGGACAGGGCAAGGAGTGAGCAGTTCTTC. Translated: CASSLDRARSEQFF.